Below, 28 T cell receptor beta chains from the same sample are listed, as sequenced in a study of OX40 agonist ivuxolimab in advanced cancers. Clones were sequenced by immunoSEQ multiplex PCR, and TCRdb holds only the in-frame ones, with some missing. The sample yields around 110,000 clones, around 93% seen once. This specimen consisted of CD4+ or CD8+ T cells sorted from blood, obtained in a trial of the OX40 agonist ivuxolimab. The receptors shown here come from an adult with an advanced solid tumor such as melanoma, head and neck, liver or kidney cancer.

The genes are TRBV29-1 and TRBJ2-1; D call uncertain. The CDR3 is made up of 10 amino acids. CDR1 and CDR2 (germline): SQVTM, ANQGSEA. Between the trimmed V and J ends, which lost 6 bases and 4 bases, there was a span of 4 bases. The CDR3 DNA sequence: TGCAGCGTCGAATACAATGAGCAGTTCTTC. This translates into CSVEYNEQFF.

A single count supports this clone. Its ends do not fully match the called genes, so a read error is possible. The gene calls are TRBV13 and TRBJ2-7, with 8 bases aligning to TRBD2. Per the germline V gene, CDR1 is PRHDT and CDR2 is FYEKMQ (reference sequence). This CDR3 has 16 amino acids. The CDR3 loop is CARSLGGARRGGEQYF. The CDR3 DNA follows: TGTGCCCGCAGCTTAGGGGGGGCGCGACGGGGGGGCGAGCAGTACTTC.

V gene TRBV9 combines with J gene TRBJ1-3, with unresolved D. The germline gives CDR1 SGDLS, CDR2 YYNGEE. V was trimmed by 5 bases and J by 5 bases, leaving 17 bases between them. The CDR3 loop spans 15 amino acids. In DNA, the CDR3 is TGTGCCAGCAGTCCCGCCTATCCGGGTAGAAACACCATATATTTT. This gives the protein CASSPAYPGRNTIYF.

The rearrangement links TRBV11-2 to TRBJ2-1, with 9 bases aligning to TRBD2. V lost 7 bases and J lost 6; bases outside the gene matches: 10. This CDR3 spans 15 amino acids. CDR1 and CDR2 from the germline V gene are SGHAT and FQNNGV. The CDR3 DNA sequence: TGTGCCAGCACGAGAGCTAGCGGGACAACCAATGAGCAGTTCTTC. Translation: CASTRASGTTNEQFF.

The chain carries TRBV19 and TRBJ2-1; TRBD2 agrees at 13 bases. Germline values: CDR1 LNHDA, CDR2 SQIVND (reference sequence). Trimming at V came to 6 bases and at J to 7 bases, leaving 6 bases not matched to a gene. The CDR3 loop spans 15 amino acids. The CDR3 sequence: CASSALAGGPNEQFF. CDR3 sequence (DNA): TGTGCCAGTAGCGCACTAGCGGGAGGGCCTAATGAGCAGTTCTTC.

CDR3 bases: TGTGCCAGCAGTCGGAGCACAGATACGCAGTATTTT. Protein product: CASSRSTDTQYF. The chain has TRBV27 and TRBJ2-3; D gene uncertain. Germline lookup yields CDR1 MNHEY and CDR2 SMNVEV (reference sequence). The CDR3 runs 12 residues. Trimming shortened V by 5 bases and J by 0 bases, and 3 bases separated the two germline ends.

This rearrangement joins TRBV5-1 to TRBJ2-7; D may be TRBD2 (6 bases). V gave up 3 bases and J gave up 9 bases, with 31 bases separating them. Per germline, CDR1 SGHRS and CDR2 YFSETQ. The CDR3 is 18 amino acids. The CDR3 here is CASSSGPPLRQGGTVQYF. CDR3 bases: TGCGCCAGCAGCTCGGGCCCCCCCCTGAGGCAGGGAGGTACGGTGCAGTACTTC.

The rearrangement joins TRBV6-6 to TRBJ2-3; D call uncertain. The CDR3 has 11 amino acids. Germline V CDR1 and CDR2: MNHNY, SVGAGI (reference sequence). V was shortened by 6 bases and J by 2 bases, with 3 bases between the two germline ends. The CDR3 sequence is CASSTTDTQYF. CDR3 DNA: TGTGCCAGCAGCACCACAGATACGCAGTATTTT.

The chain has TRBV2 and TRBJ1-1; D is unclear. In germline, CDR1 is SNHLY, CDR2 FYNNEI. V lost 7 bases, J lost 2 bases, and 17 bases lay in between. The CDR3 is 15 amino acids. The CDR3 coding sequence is TGTGCCAGCACCAACGAGCGAGGCGCCAACACTGAAGCTTTCTTT. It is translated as CASTNERGANTEAFF.

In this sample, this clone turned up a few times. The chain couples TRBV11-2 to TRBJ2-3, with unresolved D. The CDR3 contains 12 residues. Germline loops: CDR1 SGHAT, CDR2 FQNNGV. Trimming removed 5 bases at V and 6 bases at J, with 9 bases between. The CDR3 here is CASSPVGDTQYF. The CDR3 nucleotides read TGTGCCAGCAGCCCAGTGGGTGATACGCAGTATTTT.

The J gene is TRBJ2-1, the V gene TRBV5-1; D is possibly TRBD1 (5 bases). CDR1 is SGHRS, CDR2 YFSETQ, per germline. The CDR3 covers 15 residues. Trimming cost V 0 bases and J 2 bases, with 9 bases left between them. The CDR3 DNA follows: TGCGCCAGCAGCTTGGTGGGGCAGGCCTACAATGAGCAGTTCTTC. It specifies CASSLVGQAYNEQFF.

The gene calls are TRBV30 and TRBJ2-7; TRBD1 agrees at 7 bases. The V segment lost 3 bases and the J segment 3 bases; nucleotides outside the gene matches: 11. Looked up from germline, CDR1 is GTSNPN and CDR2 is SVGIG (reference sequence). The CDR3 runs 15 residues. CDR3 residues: CAWSARGLLGYEQYF. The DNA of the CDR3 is TGTGCCTGGAGCGCGAGGGGGCTGTTAGGCTACGAGCAGTACTTC.

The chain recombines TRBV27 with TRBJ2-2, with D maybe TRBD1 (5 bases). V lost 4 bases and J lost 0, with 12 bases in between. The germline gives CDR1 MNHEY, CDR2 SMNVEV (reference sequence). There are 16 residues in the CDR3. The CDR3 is CASSWGDSANTGELFF. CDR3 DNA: TGTGCCAGCAGTTGGGGCGACAGTGCGAACACCGGGGAGCTGTTTTTT.

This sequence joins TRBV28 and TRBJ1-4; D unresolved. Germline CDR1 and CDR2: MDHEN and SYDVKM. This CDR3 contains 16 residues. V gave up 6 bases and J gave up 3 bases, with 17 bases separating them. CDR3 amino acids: CASSPSSYVANEKLFF. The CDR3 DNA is TGTGCCAGCAGCCCCTCCTCGTACGTGGCTAATGAAAAACTGTTTTTT.

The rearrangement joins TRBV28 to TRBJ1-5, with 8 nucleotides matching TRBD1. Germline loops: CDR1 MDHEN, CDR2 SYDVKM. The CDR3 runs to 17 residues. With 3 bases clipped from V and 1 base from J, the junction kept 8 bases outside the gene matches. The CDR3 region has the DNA TGTGCCAGCAGTTTCTATCAGGGGGCCGGGAGCAATCAGCCCCAGCATTTT. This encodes CASSFYQGAGSNQPQHF.

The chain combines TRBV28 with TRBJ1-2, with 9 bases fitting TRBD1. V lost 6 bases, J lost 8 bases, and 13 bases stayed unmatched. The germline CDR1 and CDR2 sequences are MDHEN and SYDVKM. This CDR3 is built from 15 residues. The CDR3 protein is CASRSEGQGVGGYTF. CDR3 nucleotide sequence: TGTGCCAGCAGATCTGAGGGACAGGGAGTAGGAGGCTACACCTTC.

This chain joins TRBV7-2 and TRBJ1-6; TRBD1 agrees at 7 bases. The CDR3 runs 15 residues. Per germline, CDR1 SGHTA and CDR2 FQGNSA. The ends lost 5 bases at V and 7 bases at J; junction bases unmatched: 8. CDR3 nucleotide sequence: TGTGCCAGCAGCGAAAACAGGGGAGGCAATTCACCCCTCCACTTT. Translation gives CASSENRGGNSPLHF. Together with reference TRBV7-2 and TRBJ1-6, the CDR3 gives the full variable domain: GAGVSQSPSNKVTEKGKDVELRCDPISGHTALYWYRQSLGQGLEFLIYFQGNSAPDKSGLPSDRFSAERTGGSVSTLTIQRTQQEDSAVYLCASSENRGGNSPLHFGNGTRLTVT.

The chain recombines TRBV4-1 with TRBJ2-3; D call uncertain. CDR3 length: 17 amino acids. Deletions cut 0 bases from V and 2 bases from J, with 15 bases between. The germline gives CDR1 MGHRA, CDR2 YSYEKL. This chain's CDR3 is CASSQEELGGHTDTQYF. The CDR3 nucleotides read TGCGCCAGCAGCCAAGAGGAGCTGGGCGGCCACACAGATACGCAGTATTTT.

CDR3 sequence: CASSFTGSGNTIYF. The DNA for the CDR3 is TGTGCCAGCAGCTTCACAGGGAGCGGAAACACCATATATTTT. This sequence joins TRBV9 and TRBJ1-3, with D perhaps matching TRBD1 (6 bases). In germline, CDR1 is SGDLS, CDR2 YYNGEE. There are 14 residues in the CDR3. The V gene lost 4 bases and the J gene lost 4 bases, with 12 bases spanning the gap.

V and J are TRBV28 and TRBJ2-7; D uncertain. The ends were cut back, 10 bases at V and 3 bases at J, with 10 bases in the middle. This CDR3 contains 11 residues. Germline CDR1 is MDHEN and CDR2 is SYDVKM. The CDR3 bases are TGTGCCACGACTCGCCGCTACGAGCAGTACTTC. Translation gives CATTRRYEQYF.

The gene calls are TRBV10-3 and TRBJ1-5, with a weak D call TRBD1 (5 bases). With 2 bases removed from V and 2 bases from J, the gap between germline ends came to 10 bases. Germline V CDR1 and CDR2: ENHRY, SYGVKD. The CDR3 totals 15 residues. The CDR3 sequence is CAISEPGTGNQPQHF. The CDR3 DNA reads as TGTGCCATCAGTGAGCCAGGGACGGGCAATCAGCCCCAGCATTTT.

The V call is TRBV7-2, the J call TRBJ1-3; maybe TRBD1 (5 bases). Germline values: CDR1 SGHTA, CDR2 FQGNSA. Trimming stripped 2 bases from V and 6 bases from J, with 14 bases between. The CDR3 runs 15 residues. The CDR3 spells CASSLIPGQTNTIYF. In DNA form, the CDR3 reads TGTGCCAGCAGCTTAATCCCGGGGCAGACAAACACCATATATTTT.

The CDR3 sequence: CASSLNTGRGKTEAFF. The CDR3 bases are TGCGCCAGCAGCTTAAATACGGGCCGGGGTAAGACTGAAGCTTTCTTT. The V gene is TRBV5-1, the J gene TRBJ1-1; D unclear. Trimming stripped 2 bases from V and 5 bases from J, with 19 bases between. CDR3 size: 16 residues. Germline CDR1 and CDR2: SGHRS and YFSETQ.

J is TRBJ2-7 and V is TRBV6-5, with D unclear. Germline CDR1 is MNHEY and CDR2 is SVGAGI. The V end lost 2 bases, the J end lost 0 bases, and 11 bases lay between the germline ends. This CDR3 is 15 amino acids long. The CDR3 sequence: CASSYGQRSSYEQYF. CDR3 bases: TGTGCCAGCAGTTACGGTCAGCGAAGCTCCTACGAGCAGTACTTC.

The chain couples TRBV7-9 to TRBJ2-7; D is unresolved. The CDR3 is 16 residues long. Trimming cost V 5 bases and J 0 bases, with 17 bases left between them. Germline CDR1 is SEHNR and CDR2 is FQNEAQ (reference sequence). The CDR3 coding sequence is TGTGCCAGCAGCCCCGGACCGGGTGCCGGCTCCTACGAGCAGTACTTC. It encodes CASSPGPGAGSYEQYF.

The CDR3 is CASSEYNHEGGAKNIQYF. DNA for the CDR3: TGTGCCAGCAGTGAATATAATCACGAGGGGGGAGCCAAAAACATTCAGTACTTC. The V gene is TRBV25-1, the J gene TRBJ2-4; possibly TRBD1 or TRBD2 for D (6 bases each). CDR1 is MGHDK and CDR2 is SYGVNS in the germline V gene. CDR3 size: 18 residues. V was cut by 0 bases and J by 0 bases, with 15 bases left in between.

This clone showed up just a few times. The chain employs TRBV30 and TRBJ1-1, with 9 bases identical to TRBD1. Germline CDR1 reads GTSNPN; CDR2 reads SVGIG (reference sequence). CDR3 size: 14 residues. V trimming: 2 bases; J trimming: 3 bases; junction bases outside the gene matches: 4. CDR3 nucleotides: TGTGCCTGGAGTATCCGGGACAGGGACACTGAAGCTTTCTTT. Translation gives CAWSIRDRDTEAFF.

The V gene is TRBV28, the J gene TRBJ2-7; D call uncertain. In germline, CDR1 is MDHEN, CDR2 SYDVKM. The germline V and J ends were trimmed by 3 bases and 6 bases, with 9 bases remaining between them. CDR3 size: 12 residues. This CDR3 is CASSLNGPEQYF. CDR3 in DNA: TGTGCCAGCAGTTTGAACGGCCCCGAGCAGTACTTC.